The source of this T cell receptor beta chain is a study of CD8 T cells in ankylosing spondylitis. This clonotype occurred many times. TCRdb analysed the 5' RACE reads with MiXCR anew, one entry per CDR3 protein. The data hold tens of thousands of distinct CDR3 sequences, with about 11% observed a single time. CDR1 is SGHRS, CDR2 YFSETQ, per germline. There are 17 residues in the CDR3. With V trimmed by 3 bases and J by 2 bases, 12 bases remained unmatched. The material sequenced was blood, either unsorted or a sorted T cell fraction (not recorded which). The chain uses TRBV5-1 and TRBJ2-3, with 7 nucleotides matching TRBD1. This TCR was sampled from a male donor with ankylosing spondylitis or in good health (not recorded which). This CDR3 reads CASSWTPTGRNTDTQYF. The CDR3 coding sequence is TGCGCCAGCAGCTGGACGCCGACAGGGCGTAACACAGATACGCAGTATTTT.